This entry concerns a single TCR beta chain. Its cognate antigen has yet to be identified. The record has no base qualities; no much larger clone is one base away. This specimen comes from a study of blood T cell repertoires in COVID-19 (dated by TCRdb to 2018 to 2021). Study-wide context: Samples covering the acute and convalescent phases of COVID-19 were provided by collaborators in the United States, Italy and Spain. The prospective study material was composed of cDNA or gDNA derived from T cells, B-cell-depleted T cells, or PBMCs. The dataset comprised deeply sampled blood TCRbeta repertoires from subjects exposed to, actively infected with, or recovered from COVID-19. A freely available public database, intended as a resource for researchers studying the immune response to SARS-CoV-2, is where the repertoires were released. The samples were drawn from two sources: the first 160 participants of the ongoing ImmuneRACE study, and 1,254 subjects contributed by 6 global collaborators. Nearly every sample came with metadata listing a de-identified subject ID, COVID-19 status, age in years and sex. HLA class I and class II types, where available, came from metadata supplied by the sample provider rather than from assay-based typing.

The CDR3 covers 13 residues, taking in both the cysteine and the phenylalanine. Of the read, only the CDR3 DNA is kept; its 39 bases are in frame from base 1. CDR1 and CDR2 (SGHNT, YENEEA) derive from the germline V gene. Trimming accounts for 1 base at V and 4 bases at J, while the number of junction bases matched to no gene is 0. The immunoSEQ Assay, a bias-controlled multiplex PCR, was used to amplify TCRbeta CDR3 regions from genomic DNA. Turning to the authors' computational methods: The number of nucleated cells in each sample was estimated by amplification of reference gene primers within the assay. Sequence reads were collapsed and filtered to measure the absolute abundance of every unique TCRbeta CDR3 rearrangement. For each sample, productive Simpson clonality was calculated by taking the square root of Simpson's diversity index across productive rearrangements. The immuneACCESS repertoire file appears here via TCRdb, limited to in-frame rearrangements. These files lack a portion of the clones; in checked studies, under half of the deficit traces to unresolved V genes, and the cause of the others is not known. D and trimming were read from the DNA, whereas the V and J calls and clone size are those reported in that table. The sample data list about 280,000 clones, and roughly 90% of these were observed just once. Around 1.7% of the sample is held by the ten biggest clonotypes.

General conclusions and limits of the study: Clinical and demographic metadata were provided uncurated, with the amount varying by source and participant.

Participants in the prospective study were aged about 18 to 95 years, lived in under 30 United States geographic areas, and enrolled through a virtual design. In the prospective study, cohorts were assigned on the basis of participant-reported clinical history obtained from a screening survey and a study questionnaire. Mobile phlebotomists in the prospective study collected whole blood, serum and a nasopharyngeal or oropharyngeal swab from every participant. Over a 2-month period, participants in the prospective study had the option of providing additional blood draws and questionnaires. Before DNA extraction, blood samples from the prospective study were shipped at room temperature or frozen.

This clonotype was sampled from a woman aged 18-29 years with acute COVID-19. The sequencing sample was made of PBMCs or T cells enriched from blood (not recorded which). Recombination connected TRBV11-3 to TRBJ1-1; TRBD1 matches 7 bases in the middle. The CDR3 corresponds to CASSLAGGTEAFF. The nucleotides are TGTGCCAGCAGCTTAGCAGGGGGCACTGAAGCTTTCTTT. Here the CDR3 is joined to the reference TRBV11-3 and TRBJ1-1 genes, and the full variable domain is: EAGVVQSPRYKIIEKKQPVAFWCNPISGHNTLYWYLQNLGQGPELLIRYENEEAVDDSQLPKDRFSAERLKGVDSTLKIQPAELGDSAVYLCASSLAGGTEAFFGQGTRLTVV.